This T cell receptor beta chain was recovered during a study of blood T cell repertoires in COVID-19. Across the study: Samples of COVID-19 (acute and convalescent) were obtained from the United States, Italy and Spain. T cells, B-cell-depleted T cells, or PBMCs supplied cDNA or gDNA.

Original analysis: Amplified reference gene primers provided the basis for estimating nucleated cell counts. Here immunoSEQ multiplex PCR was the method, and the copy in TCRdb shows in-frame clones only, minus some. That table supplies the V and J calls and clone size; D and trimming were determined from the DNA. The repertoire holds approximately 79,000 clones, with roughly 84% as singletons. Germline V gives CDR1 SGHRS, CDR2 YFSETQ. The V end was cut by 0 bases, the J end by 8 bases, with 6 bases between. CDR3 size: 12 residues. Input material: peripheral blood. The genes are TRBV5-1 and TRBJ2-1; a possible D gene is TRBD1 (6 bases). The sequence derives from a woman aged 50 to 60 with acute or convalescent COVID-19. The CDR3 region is CASSLEGDEQFF. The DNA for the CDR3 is TGCGCCAGCAGCTTGGAGGGGGATGAGCAGTTCTTC.